This is a list of T cell receptor beta chains from one sample in a study of radiation and T cells in renal cell carcinoma. Generated by immunoSEQ multiplex PCR, the TCRdb table keeps only in-frame clones and is missing some. The sample carries 97,000 or so clones, 65% to 90% recorded once. The input for sequencing was blood, taken from a patient whose treatment included radiotherapy and nephrectomy. All receptors derive from a man aged 60 to 69 with renal cell carcinoma. CDR3s include the opening cysteine and the closing phenylalanine or tryptophan. D genes are given only for firm matches. Rows may omit the clone size; those that give it use once, few, many or a size class.

>TRBV6-5|TRBJ1-2|-|-
CACWTQGSPTYGYTF
TGTGCCTGTTGGACCCAGGGCTCCCCAACCTATGGCTACACCTTC
>TRBV5-6|TRBJ2-7|TRBD2|-
CASSLGTSSYEQYF
TGTGCCAGCAGCTTAGGGACTAGCAGCTACGAGCAGTACTTC
>TRBV7-6|TRBJ2-5|-|-
CASSFSNSQETQYF
TGTGCCAGCAGCTTCTCCAACAGCCAAGAGACCCAGTACTTC
>TRBV27|TRBJ2-1|TRBD1|-
CASSPTGKALEQFF
TGTGCCAGCAGCCCGACAGGGAAGGCTCTGGAGCAGTTCTTC
>TRBV5-4|TRBJ2-7|TRBD2|-
CASSLARTGGLFEQYF
TGTGCCAGCAGCCTTGCAAGGACGGGAGGTTTGTTCGAGCAGTACTTC
>TRBV2|TRBJ2-7|-|-
CASSEAAGSYYEQYF
TGTGCCAGCAGTGAAGCGGCGGGATCTTACTACGAGCAGTACTTC
>TRBV27|TRBJ2-5|-|-
CASSLSGDQETQYF
TGTGCCAGCAGTTTATCAGGGGATCAAGAGACCCAGTACTTC
>TRBV6-1|TRBJ2-5|-|-
CASSENLNPETQYF
TGTGCCAGCAGTGAAAATTTGAATCCAGAGACCCAGTACTTC
>TRBV27|TRBJ1-1|TRBD1|-
CASSPTRDRGMNTEAFF
TGTGCCAGCAGTCCGACCAGGGACAGGGGGATGAACACTGAAGCTTTCTTT
>TRBV11-2|TRBJ2-7|-|-
CASSDRPYYEQYF
TGTGCCAGCAGTGACAGACCCTACTACGAGCAGTACTTC
>TRBV9|TRBJ2-7|-|-
CASSVDLSGLNGYEQYF
TGTGCCAGCAGCGTAGACCTCTCTGGACTTAATGGGTACGAGCAGTACTTC
>TRBV5-1|TRBJ2-7|-|-
CASSLESGQYEQYF
TGCGCCAGCAGCTTGGAGTCTGGTCAATACGAGCAGTACTTC
>TRBV19|TRBJ2-7|-|-
CASSIGDRSYEQYF
TGTGCCAGTAGTATAGGCGACAGATCCTACGAGCAGTACTTC
>TRBV4-1|TRBJ2-1|-|few
CASSQIVLVGTSYNEQFF
TGCGCCAGCAGCCAAATCGTACTCGTGGGTACTTCCTACAATGAGCAGTTCTTC
>TRBV7-2|TRBJ2-7|-|-
CASSLDLATEQYF
TGTGCCAGCAGCTTAGATCTAGCCACCGAGCAGTACTTC
>TRBV12-1|TRBJ2-5|-|-
CASLWGTIQETQYF
TGTGCCAGCCTCTGGGGGACTATCCAAGAGACCCAGTACTTC
>TRBV11-2|TRBJ1-2|TRBD1|-
CASSLDLIWDRGNYGYTF
TGTGCCAGCAGCTTAGATCTAATTTGGGACAGGGGGAACTATGGCTACACCTTC
>TRBV6-5|TRBJ2-5|TRBD1|-
CASSYPGQGAREQYF
TGTGCCAGCAGTTATCCCGGACAGGGGGCGAGGGAGCAGTACTTC
>TRBV19|TRBJ2-7|TRBD2|-
CASSIRGGNYEQYF
TGTGCCAGTAGTATCCGGGGGGGGAACTACGAGCAGTACTTC
>TRBV11-3|TRBJ1-1|-|few
CASSLDLGTEAFF
TGTGCCAGCAGCTTAGATCTGGGGACTGAAGCTTTCTTT
>TRBV7-2|TRBJ2-7|TRBD2|few
CASSTRSNSGRVYEQYF
TGTGCCAGCAGCACCCGCTCCAACAGCGGGAGGGTTTACGAGCAGTACTTC
>TRBV4-2|TRBJ2-1|-|once
CASSPQGGSYNEQFF
TGTGCCAGCAGCCCACAAGGGGGCTCCTACAATGAGCAGTTCTTC
>TRBV28|TRBJ1-5|TRBD1|-
CASSPDRGRLDQPQHF
TGTGCCAGCAGTCCAGACAGGGGGAGGCTGGATCAGCCCCAGCATTTT
>TRBV19|TRBJ1-2|-|-
CASKGGHFANYGYTF
TGTGCCAGCAAAGGAGGCCATTTTGCTAACTATGGCTACACCTTC
>TRBV7-9|TRBJ2-3|TRBD1|-
CASSPGQGEITDTQYF
TGTGCCAGCAGCCCAGGACAGGGGGAGATCACAGATACGCAGTATTTT
>TRBV28|TRBJ2-5|TRBD1|-
CASRTTGGETQYF
TGTGCCAGCAGGACGACAGGGGGAGAGACCCAGTACTTC
>TRBV28|TRBJ1-2|-|once
CASSLWTQDNYGYTF
TGTGCCAGCAGTTTATGGACGCAGGATAACTATGGCTACACCTTC
>TRBV6-6|TRBJ2-7|-|-
CASSYLALSEQYF
TGTGCCAGCAGTTACTTAGCTCTTTCCGAGCAGTACTTC
>TRBV6-5|TRBJ2-7|-|medium-sized
CASSYKGNEQYF
TGTGCCAGCAGTTACAAGGGGAACGAGCAGTACTTC
>TRBV29-1|TRBJ2-1|-|-
CSVGPSRYNEQFF
TGCAGCGTTGGGCCGTCACGCTACAACGAGCAGTTCTTC
>TRBV18|TRBJ1-1|TRBD1|few
CASSPGTGGSAFF
TGTGCCAGCTCACCTGGGACAGGGGGCTCAGCTTTCTTT
>TRBV10-2|TRBJ1-4|-|-
CASSDVGGYEKLFF
TGCGCCAGCAGTGATGTAGGGGGGTACGAAAAACTGTTTTTT
>TRBV4-2|TRBJ2-6|-|-
CASSHEISGANVLTF
TGTGCCAGCAGCCATGAGATCTCTGGGGCCAACGTCCTGACTTTC